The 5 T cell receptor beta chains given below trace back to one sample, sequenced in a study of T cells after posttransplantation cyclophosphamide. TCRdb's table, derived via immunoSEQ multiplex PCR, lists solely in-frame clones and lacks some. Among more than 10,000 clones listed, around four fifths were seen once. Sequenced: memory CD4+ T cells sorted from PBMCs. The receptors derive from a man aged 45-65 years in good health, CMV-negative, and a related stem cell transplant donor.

CDR3 DNA sequence: TGTGCCAGCAGCCCAGGGCTAGGAACTAATGAAAAACTGTTTTTT. Residues: CASSPGLGTNEKLFF. The V call is TRBV2, the J call TRBJ1-4, with a weak D call TRBD1 (5 bases). This CDR3 has 15 residues. Looked up from germline, CDR1 is SNHLY and CDR2 is FYNNEI. Trimming stripped 6 bases from V and 1 base from J, with 12 bases between.

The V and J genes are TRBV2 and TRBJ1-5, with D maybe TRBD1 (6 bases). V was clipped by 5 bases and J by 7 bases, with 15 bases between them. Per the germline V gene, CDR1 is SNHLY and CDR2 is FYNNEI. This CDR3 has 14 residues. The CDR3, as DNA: TGTGCCAGCAGTAACACAGGGTCGGGGCAGCCCCAGCATTTT. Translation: CASSNTGSGQPQHF.

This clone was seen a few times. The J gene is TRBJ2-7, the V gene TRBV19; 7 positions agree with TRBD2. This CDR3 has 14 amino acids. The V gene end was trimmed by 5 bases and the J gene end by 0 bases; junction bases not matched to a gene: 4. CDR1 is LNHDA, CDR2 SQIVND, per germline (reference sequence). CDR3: CASSGEGSSYEQYF. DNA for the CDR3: TGTGCCAGTAGTGGGGAGGGGAGCTCCTACGAGCAGTACTTC.

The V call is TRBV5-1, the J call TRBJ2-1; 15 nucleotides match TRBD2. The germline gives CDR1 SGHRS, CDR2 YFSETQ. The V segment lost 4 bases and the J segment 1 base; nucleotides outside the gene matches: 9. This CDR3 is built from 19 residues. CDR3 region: CASSPGTSGRTLSYNEQFF. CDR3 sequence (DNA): TGCGCCAGCAGCCCCGGGACTAGCGGGAGGACTCTATCCTACAATGAGCAGTTCTTC.

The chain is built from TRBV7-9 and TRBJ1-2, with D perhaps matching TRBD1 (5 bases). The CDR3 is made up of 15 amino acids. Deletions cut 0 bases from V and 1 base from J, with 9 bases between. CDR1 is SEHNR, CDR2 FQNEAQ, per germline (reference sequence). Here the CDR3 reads CASSLAQGLNYGYTF. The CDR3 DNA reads TGTGCCAGCAGCTTAGCTCAGGGCCTTAACTATGGCTACACCTTC.